Reported below is one TCR beta chain. The V end lost 3 bases, the J end lost 1 base, and 11 bases lay between the germline ends. This CDR3 is 15 amino acids long. CDR1 is LGHDT and CDR2 is YNNKEL in the germline V gene (reference sequence). The data derive from a study of blood T cell repertoires in COVID-19. About the research overall: Whether acute or convalescent, the COVID-19 samples came from the United States, Italy and Spain.

In the original analysis: Amplification from reference gene primers served as the basis for estimated nucleated cell counts. TCRdb keeps only in-frame clones here, not all; method: immunoSEQ multiplex PCR. The V and J calls and clone size were taken over from that table, and D and trimming were inferred from the DNA. The sample records around 200,000 clones, 70% to 85% being singletons. The chain couples TRBV3-1 (or the pseudogene TRBV3-2) to TRBJ2-3; D is unclear. This clonotype originated in a woman older than 75 with acute or convalescent COVID-19. Sequenced material: peripheral blood. The CDR3 spells CASSHRSFRTDTQYF. CDR3 nucleotide sequence: TGTGCCAGCAGCCACCGTAGCTTTCGCACAGATACGCAGTATTTT.